Below are 21 T cell receptor beta chains sequenced from a single sample in a study of blood T cell repertoires in COVID-19. Repertoires were generated with immunoSEQ multiplex PCR, while TCRdb's copy carries only in-frame clones and drops some. This table holds 150,000 to 200,000 clones, more than 75% found once. The source material was peripheral blood. Source of these receptors: a man in his fifties who had recovered from COVID-19.

The rearrangement joins TRBV5-6 to TRBJ2-3; 12 bases align to TRBD2. CDR3 length equals 17 residues. The V gene's germline CDR1 is SGHDT and CDR2 YYEEEE. V lost 4 bases to trimming and J lost 6 bases; unmatched junction nucleotides: 12. The CDR3 sequence: CASSPDHTSGRIDTQYF. CDR3 nucleotide sequence: TGTGCCAGCAGCCCAGACCATACTAGCGGGAGGATTGATACGCAGTATTTT.

The V gene is TRBV4-2, the J gene TRBJ2-1, with 10 bases matching TRBD2. The CDR3 has 18 residues. J was trimmed by 0 bases and V by 0 bases; bases with no gene match: 5. Germline CDR1 is LGHNA and CDR2 is YNFKEQ. The DNA of the CDR3 is TGTGCCAGCAGCCAAGAACGAGCGGGGGGGAGCTCCTACAATGAGCAGTTCTTC. Its protein is CASSQERAGGSSYNEQFF.

This clone appeared a single time. The gene calls are TRBV6-6 and TRBJ2-3; 12 positions match TRBD2. V trimming: 5 bases; J trimming: 2 bases; junction bases outside the gene matches: 8. This CDR3 has 17 amino acids. Per the germline V gene, CDR1 is MNHNY and CDR2 is SVGAGI (reference sequence). The DNA for the CDR3 is TGTGCCAGCAGTCCCCGGACTAGCGGGGTGACCACAGATACGCAGTATTTT. It translates to CASSPRTSGVTTDTQYF.

The V and J genes are TRBV5-8 and TRBJ2-6; D is undetermined. The CDR3 is 16 residues long. CDR1 SGHTS and CDR2 YDEGEE come from the germline V gene. With 3 bases removed from V and 2 bases from J, the gap between germline ends came to 12 bases. The CDR3 protein is CASSSSVVAGANVLTF. CDR3 DNA sequence: TGTGCCAGCAGCTCATCCGTTGTAGCTGGGGCCAACGTCCTGACTTTC.

This clone appeared once. The rearrangement links TRBV11-2 to TRBJ2-5; 9 bases map to TRBD1. The CDR3 length is 14 residues. J was trimmed by 5 bases and V by 4 bases; bases with no gene match: 5. Germline V gene sequence: CDR1 SGHAT, CDR2 FQNNGV. CDR3 amino acids: CASSSQGAEETQYF. The CDR3 nucleotides are TGTGCCAGCAGCTCACAGGGGGCTGAGGAGACCCAGTACTTC. Full variable domain (remainder filled in from reference TRBV11-2 and TRBJ2-5): EAGVAQSPRYKIIEKRQSVAFWCNPISGHATLYWYQQILGQGPKLLIQFQNNGVVDDSQLPKDRFSAERLKGVDSTLKIQPAKLEDSAVYLCASSSQGAEETQYFGPGTRLLVL.

The V call is TRBV7-2, the J call TRBJ1-2; TRBD1 matches at 8 bases. V dropped 4 bases and J dropped 0; count of bases not matched to a gene: 13. Germline V gene lookup returns CDR1 SGHTA and CDR2 FQGNSA. The CDR3 covers 18 residues. CDR3 in amino acids: CASSSRRSQDRANYGYTF. CDR3 in DNA: TGTGCCAGCAGCTCAAGGAGGTCCCAGGACAGGGCTAACTATGGCTACACCTTC.

The J gene is TRBJ1-3, the V gene TRBV18; D is uncertain. This CDR3 comprises 14 residues. V was clipped by 3 bases and J by 2 bases, with 8 bases between them. Germline assignment: CDR1 KGHSH and CDR2 LQKENI. CDR3 sequence: CASSPKTTGNTIYF. DNA for the CDR3: TGTGCCAGCTCACCTAAGACAACTGGAAACACCATATATTTT. Full variable domain (missing parts from reference TRBV18 and TRBJ1-3): NAGVMQNPRHLVRRRGQEARLRCSPMKGHSHVYWYRQLPEEGLKFMVYLQKENIIDESGMPKERFSAEFPKEGPSILRIQQVVRGDSAAYFCASSPKTTGNTIYFGEGSWLTVV.

The chain employs TRBV7-6 and TRBJ2-1, with 16 bases matching TRBD2. Trimming cost V 6 bases and J 3 bases; bases outside gene matches: 14. Germline assignment: CDR1 SGHVS and CDR2 FNYEAQ. The CDR3 contains 20 residues. CDR3 coding DNA: TGTGCCAGCAGATCCCTTACCGGGACTAGCGGGGGGGCGGGCTACAATGAGCAGTTCTTC. As protein: CASRSLTGTSGGAGYNEQFF.

The chain links TRBV19 to TRBJ2-3; D is possibly TRBD2 (6 bases). V gave up 3 bases and J gave up 6 bases, with 13 bases separating them. The germline gives CDR1 LNHDA, CDR2 SQIVND (reference sequence). This CDR3 is 14 amino acids long. The CDR3 DNA reads TGTGCCAGTAGTATGAGCGGGCGCGGGGATACGCAGTATTTT. Encoded protein: CASSMSGRGDTQYF.

Only one count was recorded for this clone. The rearrangement uses TRBV14 and TRBJ2-3, with D perhaps TRBD1 (5 bases). Germline V gives CDR1 SGHDN, CDR2 FVKESK. The CDR3 consists of 13 residues. Trimming shortened V by 6 bases and J by 1 base, and 8 bases separated the two germline ends. CDR3 sequence reads: CASRATGTDTQYF. The CDR3 DNA sequence: TGTGCCAGCAGGGCGACAGGCACAGATACGCAGTATTTT. Full variable domain (rest looked up from reference TRBV14 and TRBJ2-3): EAGVTQFPSHSVIEKGQTVTLRCDPISGHDNLYWYRRVMGKEIKFLLHFVKESKQDESGMPNNRFLAERTGGTYSTLKVQPAELEDSGVYFCASRATGTDTQYFGPGTRLTVL.

DNA of the CDR3: TGTGCCAGCACCCATGGGCCCAATCAGCCCCAGCATTTT. It yields the protein CASTHGPNQPQHF. The chain uses TRBV2 and TRBJ1-5; D not certain. Germline loops: CDR1 SNHLY, CDR2 FYNNEI. The CDR3 totals 13 residues. V gave up 7 bases and J gave up 3 bases, with 10 bases separating them.

The rearrangement uses TRBV7-3 and TRBJ2-1; D gene unclear. The CDR3 runs 12 residues. V lost 3 bases, J lost 8 bases, and 8 bases lay in between. The germline V gene encodes CDR1 SGHTA and CDR2 FQGTGA. The CDR3 DNA reads TGTGCCAGCAGCTTGAATACGGATGAGCAGTTCTTC. Translated: CASSLNTDEQFF.

V usage is TRBV5-4 and J usage is TRBJ2-5; the match to TRBD1 covers 9 bases. The germline gives CDR1 SGHNT, CDR2 YYREEE (reference sequence). Germline trimming cut 9 bases from V and 2 bases from J; bases unmatched to any gene: 5. The CDR3 is made up of 13 amino acids. This CDR3 is CAILGTGQETQYF. The DNA for the CDR3 is TGTGCCATCCTCGGGACAGGGCAAGAGACCCAGTACTTC.

Comments on this clone: Possible read error: a much larger clone is one base away. The chain couples TRBV7-6 to TRBJ2-3; 10 nucleotides match TRBD1. There are 15 residues in the CDR3. Germline V gene sequence: CDR1 SGHVS, CDR2 FNYEAQ. Unmatched junction bases numbered 4, after V lost 5 bases and J lost 2 bases. Here the CDR3 reads CASSRDRGNTDTQYF. CDR3 nucleotides: TGTGCCAGCAGCCGGGACAGGGGAAACACAGATACGCAGTATTTT.

This chain joins TRBV29-1 and TRBJ1-1; 11 nucleotides agree with TRBD1. J gave up 5 bases and V 6 bases, and 2 bases lay outside the gene matches. The CDR3 spans 12 residues. Germline V gives CDR1 SQVTM, CDR2 ANQGSEA. CDR3 in amino acids: CSVWDRGTEAFF. Written as DNA, the CDR3 is TGCAGCGTCTGGGACAGGGGGACTGAAGCTTTCTTT.

This clone was picked up one time. This sequence joins TRBV2 and TRBJ2-7, with D unclear. CDR3 size: 14 residues. The V gene's germline CDR1 is SNHLY and CDR2 FYNNEI. The germline V and J ends were trimmed by 1 base and 1 base, with 8 bases remaining between them. The CDR3 region has the DNA TGTGCCAGCAGTGAAGGTAGAAGTTCCTACGAGCAGTACTTC. Translating gives CASSEGRSSYEQYF.

The rearrangement uses TRBV28 and TRBJ1-5; perhaps TRBD1 as D (6 bases). Trimming stripped 5 bases from V and 0 bases from J, with 17 bases between. The CDR3 spans 17 residues. Germline-derived CDR1 and CDR2 are MDHEN and SYDVKM. CDR3 residues: CASSPSTGLNSNQPQHF. The CDR3 nucleotides read TGTGCCAGCAGTCCCTCTACAGGGCTGAATAGCAATCAGCCCCAGCATTTT.

This chain links TRBV19 with TRBJ1-4; D not resolved. The germline V and J ends were trimmed by 2 bases and 5 bases, with 6 bases remaining between them. CDR3 size: 13 residues. CDR1 and CDR2 from the germline V gene are LNHDA and SQIVND (reference sequence). This chain's CDR3 is CASSIIGNEKLFF. The CDR3 DNA reads TGTGCCAGTAGTATAATCGGGAATGAAAAACTGTTTTTT.

This sequence joins TRBV5-4 and TRBJ2-5; 9 bases align to TRBD2. Germline lookup yields CDR1 SGHNT and CDR2 YYREEE (reference sequence). CDR3 length: 16 amino acids. V lost 4 bases and J lost 3; bases outside the gene matches: 10. In DNA form, the CDR3 reads TGTGCCAGCAGCGGGGGCCAGAGCGGGGGGAAAGAGACCCAGTACTTC. Its protein product is CASSGGQSGGKETQYF.

This sequence joins TRBV24-1 and TRBJ1-5; D is possibly TRBD1 (6 bases). Germline loops: CDR1 KGHDR, CDR2 SFDVKD. Trimming shortened V by 3 bases and J by 2 bases, and 13 bases separated the two germline ends. The CDR3 loop spans 16 amino acids. For the CDR3, the DNA is TGTGCCACCAGTGATCCCAGGGGCGAGGGCAATCAGCCCCAGCATTTT. This encodes CATSDPRGEGNQPQHF.

As DNA, the CDR3 is TGTGCCAGCAGCCTCTCGGGCGGGGGTGGAAACACCATATATTTT. Encoded protein: CASSLSGGGGNTIYF. V and J are TRBV11-3 and TRBJ1-3; the D gene is possibly TRBD1 (5 bases). This CDR3 is built from 15 residues. Trimming shortened V by 5 bases and J by 3 bases, and 14 bases separated the two germline ends. The germline V gene has CDR1 SGHNT and CDR2 YENEEA.